These 26 T cell receptor beta chains originate from one sample sequenced in a study of Ad26.COV2.S vaccination and SARS-CoV-2 variants. Libraries were prepared by immunoSEQ multiplex PCR; TCRdb keeps only in-frame clonotypes and omits some of them. Of hundreds of thousands of clones listed, around 92% are singletons. Treatment meaning: 19 received Ad26.COV2.S at low or high dose, single or two shots; about 5 received placebo; per-sample allocation not given. The investigators took samples on day 63 after the first vaccine or placebo injection. The sequenced sample was peripheral blood, obtained in a trial of Ad26.COV2.S vaccine versus placebo. The receptors stem from a person aged 18-65 years who received the Ad26.COV2.S COVID-19 vaccine or a placebo.

The genes are TRBV18 and TRBJ1-2, with 8 bases identical to TRBD1. The CDR3 has 14 residues. Germline assignment: CDR1 KGHSH and CDR2 LQKENI. J was trimmed by 3 bases and V by 6 bases; bases with no gene match: 6. The CDR3 is CASSPTGVDYGYTF. DNA for the CDR3: TGTGCCAGCTCTCCGACAGGGGTCGACTATGGCTACACCTTC.

This sequence joins TRBV12-5 and TRBJ1-1; possible D gene TRBD1, 5 bases. Trimming left V 6 bases short and J 3 bases short, with 17 bases between. CDR1 is LGHNT, CDR2 FRNRAP, per germline. This CDR3 is 15 amino acids long. CDR3 sequence: CASGAPFGADTEAFF. The CDR3 DNA is TGTGCTAGTGGCGCCCCTTTTGGGGCAGACACTGAAGCTTTCTTT.

Notes on this clone: The sample has other DNA sequences that encode this CDR3 too. The rearrangement joins TRBV3-1 (or the pseudogene TRBV3-2) to TRBJ2-7, with D unclear. This CDR3 comprises 12 residues. Germline V gives CDR1 LGHDT, CDR2 YNNKEL (reference sequence). V lost 1 base, J lost 3 bases, and 4 bases lay in between. For the CDR3, the DNA is TGTGCCAGCAGCCAAGGCAGCTACGAGCAGTACTTC. Translated, it gives CASSQGSYEQYF.

The chain carries TRBV5-5 and TRBJ1-5; TRBD1 agrees at 10 bases. After removal of 4 bases from V and 7 bases from J, the junction contained 14 bases not matched to a gene. CDR3 length equals 17 residues. Germline V CDR1 and CDR2: SGHKS, YYEKEE (reference sequence). In nucleotides, the CDR3 is TGTGCCAGCAGCCATCAGGCCGGGACAGGGGTGCTGCAGCCCCAGCATTTT. Amino acids: CASSHQAGTGVLQPQHF. The whole variable domain, remainder taken from reference TRBV5-5 and TRBJ1-5, is DAGVTQSPTHLIKTRGQQVTLRCSPISGHKSVSWYQQVLGQGPQFIFQYYEKEERGRGNFPDRFSARQFPNYSSELNVNALLLGDSALYLCASSHQAGTGVLQPQHFGDGTRLSIL.

This clone has a handful of counts. The chain links TRBV7-3 to TRBJ1-6; a weak D match, TRBD1 (6 bases). V was shortened by 2 bases and J by 7 bases, with 6 bases between the two germline ends. The CDR3 consists of 13 residues. Germline V lookup: CDR1 SGHTA, CDR2 FQGTGA. CDR3 sequence (DNA): TGTGCCAGCAGCTTACAGGGGAATTCACCCCTCCACTTT. It is translated as CASSLQGNSPLHF.

J is TRBJ2-2 and V is TRBV6-1; D is possibly TRBD1 (5 bases). Trimming cost V 2 bases and J 6 bases, with 7 bases left between them. Looked up from germline, CDR1 is MNHNS and CDR2 is SASEGT. This CDR3 is built from 13 residues. The DNA of the CDR3 is TGTGCCAGCAGTGAAATCAGGGCCGGGGAGCTGTTTTTT. This translates into CASSEIRAGELFF.

The rearrangement links TRBV9 to TRBJ2-7; TRBD1 aligns across 9 bases. The CDR3 totals 16 residues. The germline CDR1 and CDR2 sequences are SGDLS and YYNGEE. Trimming cost V 7 bases and J 2 bases; bases outside gene matches: 13. As DNA, the CDR3 is TGTGCCAGCCCGACAGGGGGACAAGATTTTCCCTACGAGCAGTACTTC. Translation gives CASPTGGQDFPYEQYF.

This clone was counted between two and nine times. The V and J genes are TRBV7-6 and TRBJ2-7; 14 bases match TRBD2. V shed 0 bases, J shed 3 bases, and the junction held 1 base outside the gene matches. The CDR3 contains 16 residues. The germline V gene encodes CDR1 SGHVS and CDR2 FNYEAQ. The CDR3 bases are TGTGCCAGCAGCTTAGCGGGACTAGCGGGAGACTACGAGCAGTACTTC. Encoded protein: CASSLAGLAGDYEQYF. Full variable domain (rest looked up from reference TRBV7-6 and TRBJ2-7): GAGVSQSPRYKVTKRGQDVALRCDPISGHVSLYWYRQALGQGPEFLTYFNYEAQQDKSGLPNDRFSAERPEGSISTLTIQRTEQRDSAMYRCASSLAGLAGDYEQYFGPGTRLTVT.

V and J are TRBV30 and TRBJ2-7; 11 positions match TRBD1. This CDR3 is 13 amino acids long. V trimming: 1 base; J trimming: 5 bases; junction bases outside the gene matches: 1. Germline V gives CDR1 GTSNPN, CDR2 SVGIG (reference sequence). The CDR3 spells CAWSEDRGHEQYF. The CDR3 DNA follows: TGTGCCTGGAGTGAGGACAGGGGGCACGAGCAGTACTTC.

The V call is TRBV5-6, the J call TRBJ2-2; D assignment may be TRBD1 or TRBD2 (6 bases each). The CDR3 has 16 residues. CDR1 and CDR2 (germline): SGHDT, YYEEEE. Between the trimmed V and J ends, which lost 4 bases and 4 bases, there was a span of 17 bases. CDR3 DNA: TGTGCCAGCAGCCCGCCGGGGGCAGGGTCCACCGGGGAGCTGTTTTTT. Protein sequence: CASSPPGAGSTGELFF.

The table lists this clone with a count of one. The chain couples TRBV21-1 to TRBJ2-7; the table names TRBD2, a call not compared with the DNA. TRBV21-1 is a pseudogene. The CDR3 totals 19 residues. The chain's CDR3 is CASSSPGRQQVRYAYEQYF. For the CDR3, the DNA is TGTGCCAGCAGCTCCCCCGGGAGGCAGCAAGTAAGGTATGCCTACGAGCAGTACTTC.

The CDR3 DNA reads as TGTGCCAGCAGTTTCCGACAGGGAAGGACGTATGGCTACACCTTC. This encodes CASSFRQGRTYGYTF. The chain combines TRBV27 with TRBJ1-2, with 7 bases fitting TRBD1. The CDR3 length is 15 residues. Looked up from germline, CDR1 is MNHEY and CDR2 is SMNVEV (reference sequence). V lost 3 bases and J lost 5; bases outside the gene matches: 9.

The genes are TRBV14 and TRBJ2-7, with D perhaps given as TRBD1 or TRBD2 (5 bases each). Germline CDR1 SGHDN, CDR2 FVKESK. The CDR3 has 16 amino acids. The germline V and J ends were trimmed by 3 bases and 5 bases, with 20 bases remaining between them. The CDR3 sequence is CASSHLRDAGHHEQYF. In nucleotides, the CDR3 is TGTGCCAGCAGCCACCTCCGGGACGCCGGCCACCACGAGCAGTACTTC.

This chain joins TRBV11-3 and TRBJ2-2; weak D call: TRBD2 (6 bases). CDR1 is SGHNT, CDR2 YENEEA, per germline. This CDR3 has 14 amino acids. Trimming removed 6 bases from V and 0 bases from J, with 8 bases in between. The CDR3 region has the DNA TGTGCCAGCAGGAGGGAGGCGAACACCGGGGAGCTGTTTTTT. It specifies CASRREANTGELFF.

The chain recombines TRBV5-1 with TRBJ2-1; TRBD1 matches at 10 bases. V lost 4 bases to trimming and J lost 7 bases; unmatched junction nucleotides: 5. The CDR3 consists of 14 residues. Germline CDR1 is SGHRS and CDR2 is YFSETQ. CDR3 coding DNA: TGCGCCAGCAGCACGGGACAGGGGATTAATGAGCAGTTCTTC. The encoded protein is CASSTGQGINEQFF.

V and J are TRBV18 and TRBJ1-2; TRBD1 is a possible D gene (5 bases). Germline values: CDR1 KGHSH, CDR2 LQKENI. V dropped 5 bases and J dropped 3 bases, with 16 bases sitting between them. CDR3 length equals 15 residues. The chain's CDR3 is CASSAYGRADYGYTF. The CDR3 DNA reads TGTGCCAGCTCAGCCTACGGCAGGGCCGACTATGGCTACACCTTC. Supplemented by reference TRBV18 and TRBJ1-2, the full variable domain reads NAGVMQNPRHLVRRRGQEARLRCSPMKGHSHVYWYRQLPEEGLKFMVYLQKENIIDESGMPKERFSAEFPKEGPSILRIQQVVRGDSAAYFCASSAYGRADYGYTFGSGTRLTVV.

The chain couples TRBV27 to TRBJ2-1, with a weak D call TRBD1 (6 bases). Trimming left V 4 bases short and J 7 bases short, with 14 bases between. Germline loops: CDR1 MNHEY, CDR2 SMNVEV (reference sequence). This CDR3 is built from 14 residues. DNA of the CDR3: TGTGCCAGCAGTTCCAGGGACACGTTGAATGAGCAGTTCTTC. Residues: CASSSRDTLNEQFF.

The table lists this clone with a count of one. The V gene is TRBV30, the J gene TRBJ2-7; TRBD1 agrees at 8 bases. The CDR3 is 13 residues long. The trim removed 1 base at V and 4 bases at J, leaving 3 bases unmatched. CDR1 GTSNPN and CDR2 SVGIG come from the germline V gene (reference sequence). This CDR3 reads CAWSGTGLYEQYF. The CDR3 DNA follows: TGTGCCTGGAGTGGGACAGGGTTGTACGAGCAGTACTTC.

The J gene is TRBJ2-7, the V gene TRBV7-8; TRBD1 agrees at 11 bases. J lost 3 bases, V lost 4 bases, and 5 bases had no gene match. The CDR3 has 15 amino acids. CDR1 is SGHVS, CDR2 FQNEAQ, per germline. The CDR3 loop is CASSSSGTGGYEQYF. The CDR3 nucleotides read TGTGCCAGCAGCTCCTCCGGGACAGGGGGCTACGAGCAGTACTTC.

This chain links TRBV5-1 with TRBJ2-3, with 8 bases fitting TRBD2. V was clipped by 4 bases and J by 4 bases; unmatched bases: 5. CDR3 length: 14 amino acids. Germline values: CDR1 SGHRS, CDR2 YFSETQ. CDR3: CASSVPGGADTQYF. In DNA form, the CDR3 reads TGCGCCAGCAGCGTTCCGGGAGGGGCAGATACGCAGTATTTT. The complete variable domain, with remaining parts taken from reference TRBV5-1 and TRBJ2-3, reads KAGVTQTPRYLIKTRGQQVTLSCSPISGHRSVSWYQQTPGQGLQFLFEYFSETQRNKGNFPGRFSGRQFSNSRSEMNVSTLELGDSALYLCASSVPGGADTQYFGPGTRLTVL.

The gene calls are TRBV6-5 and TRBJ1-4, with unresolved D. This CDR3 spans 15 amino acids. Trimming pared 8 bases from V and 3 bases from J, leaving 16 bases between. Germline V gene sequence: CDR1 MNHEY, CDR2 SVGAGI. The CDR3 DNA reads as TGTGCCAGCCGACACCTTGGGGAGGCTAATGAAAAACTGTTTTTT. Amino acid sequence: CASRHLGEANEKLFF.

The chain combines TRBV7-2 with TRBJ2-7; D possibly matches TRBD1 or TRBD2 (5 bases each). V was cut by 1 base and J by 2 bases, with 9 bases left in between. Germline values: CDR1 SGHTA, CDR2 FQGNSA. The CDR3 totals 14 residues. As DNA, the CDR3 is TGTGCCAGCAGCTTAGGGGACGGCCCCTACGAGCAGTACTTC. Its translation: CASSLGDGPYEQYF.

The chain carries TRBV19 and TRBJ2-1; 9 bases are shared with TRBD1. The CDR3 extends over 15 amino acids. Germline CDR1 LNHDA, CDR2 SQIVND (reference sequence). V shed 3 bases, J shed 4 bases, and the junction held 4 bases outside the gene matches. CDR3 sequence: CASSMVGQGYNEQFF. CDR3 bases: TGTGCCAGTAGTATGGTCGGACAGGGGTACAATGAGCAGTTCTTC. Full variable domain (missing parts from reference TRBV19 and TRBJ2-1): DGGITQSPKYLFRKEGQNVTLSCEQNLNHDAMYWYRQDPGQGLRLIYYSQIVNDFQKGDIAEGYSVSREKKESFPLTVTSAQKNPTAFYLCASSMVGQGYNEQFFGPGTRLTVL.

The genes are TRBV27 and TRBJ2-3; D is tentatively TRBD1 or TRBD2 (5 bases each). The CDR3 contains 16 residues. Trimming took off 7 bases at V and 8 bases at J, with 25 bases between the two ends. Germline lookup yields CDR1 MNHEY and CDR2 SMNVEV (reference sequence). In nucleotides, the CDR3 is TGTGCCAGCAACCCATCAACGGGGCGCTGGTCTGGTACGCAGTATTTT. It is translated as CASNPSTGRWSGTQYF.

The chain carries TRBV4-2 and TRBJ2-2, with 9 nucleotides matching TRBD2. V was pared by 0 bases and J by 0 bases, with 11 bases of the junction left unmatched. Germline V CDR1 and CDR2: LGHNA, YNFKEQ. CDR3 length equals 20 residues. DNA for the CDR3: TGTGCCAGCAGCCAAGATCTGCGGCTAGCGGGATTCGCGAACACCGGGGAGCTGTTTTTT. The encoded protein is CASSQDLRLAGFANTGELFF.

The rearrangement uses TRBV5-6 and TRBJ2-1, with D perhaps TRBD2 (6 bases). CDR3 length equals 16 residues. V lost 3 bases to trimming and J lost 0 bases, with 13 bases between them. Germline V gene data show CDR1 as SGHDT and CDR2 as YYEEEE. The DNA for the CDR3 is TGTGCCAGCAGCTCGGTTCTAGCGAGCTCCTACAATGAGCAGTTCTTC. Translating gives CASSSVLASSYNEQFF.